This TCR beta chain stems from a study of blood T cell repertoires in COVID-19. The wider study: Acute-phase and convalescent COVID-19 samples originated in the United States, Italy and Spain. The analysed material was cDNA or gDNA that came from T cells, B-cell-depleted T cells, or PBMCs.

Assay used: immunoSEQ multiplex PCR; TCRdb lists only in-frame clones, some missing. There are over 80,000 clones in the sample; roughly 70% occur only once, and just under 4% lies in the top ten. The CDR3 is 17 amino acids. V was pared by 4 bases and J by 1 base, with 5 bases of the junction left unmatched. Germline V CDR1 and CDR2: SGHAT, FQNNGV. Seattle's enrolled individuals joined amid active infection and were then monitored longitudinally. The sequencing sample was made of peripheral blood. J is TRBJ2-5 and V is TRBV11-2, with 14 bases identical to TRBD2. This TCR was sampled from a man in his 70s with COVID-19, enrolled during active disease. DNA of the CDR3: TGTGCCAGCAGCTACCGACTAGCGGGAGGGTCCCAAGAGACCCAGTACTTC. The encoded protein is CASSYRLAGGSQETQYF. The whole variable domain, remainder taken from reference TRBV11-2 and TRBJ2-5, is EAGVAQSPRYKIIEKRQSVAFWCNPISGHATLYWYQQILGQGPKLLIQFQNNGVVDDSQLPKDRFSAERLKGVDSTLKIQPAKLEDSAVYLCASSYRLAGGSQETQYFGPGTRLLVL.